Listed below are T cell receptor beta chains from one sample, sequenced in a study of blood T cells in healthy people across ages. TCRdb used MiXCR to reprocess the 5' RACE reads, holding one entry per CDR3 protein. The sample carries around 1,000,000 distinct CDR3 sequences, around 27% recorded once. The sample was also reused in another study, on T cells of mothers and their children.

Input material: blood. These receptors were obtained from a girl aged 2-10 years in good health. Both conserved end residues are part of each CDR3. A D gene is named only where the DNA matches it firmly.

D gene,V gene,J gene,CDR3 protein
.,TRBV27,TRBJ1-5,CASRRWALGNQPQHF
.,TRBV7-9,TRBJ2-3,CASTVPDGYHYLLTDTQYF
.,TRBV4-1,TRBJ2-2,CASSQVTLDPGLNTGELFF
.,TRBV9,TRBJ1-4,CASSVGGIGLNEKLFF
TRBD1,TRBV7-8,TRBJ2-7,CASSLARRDRATYEQYF
.,TRBV5-1,.,CASSLGPGLHSYEQYF
.,TRBV7-2,TRBJ2-5,CASSPPWALRF
TRBD2,TRBV20-1,.,CSARLAGGIEQFF
TRBD1,TRBV10-3,TRBJ2-7,CAISESRDRDEQYF
.,TRBV2,TRBJ1-1,CASSDDSTEAFF
.,TRBV29-1,TRBJ2-1,CSAHSYNEQFF
.,TRBV4-1,TRBJ2-7,CASSQAAPLSEQYF
.,TRBV10-2,TRBJ2-1,CASSVEGGYSYNEQFF
TRBD2,TRBV7-2,TRBJ2-1,CASSGLAGGGFQFF
.,TRBV4-1,.,CASSHLTSYEQYF
TRBD2,TRBV7-2,TRBJ2-3,CASSSVASGYSTDTQYF
TRBD1,TRBV6-6,TRBJ2-5,CASRLNPGQGDQYF